Listed here are 20 T cell receptor beta chains from one sample, sequenced in a study of blood T cell repertoires in COVID-19. Only in-frame clones appear in the TCRdb table, and some are missing; sequencing was by immunoSEQ multiplex PCR. Seen here are fewer than 150,000 clones, approximately 77% observed once, and the top ten hold roughly a fifth. Sample: peripheral blood. The receptor set was obtained from a man aged 80 or over with acute or convalescent COVID-19.

V usage is TRBV29-1 and J usage is TRBJ2-2, with D possibly matching TRBD1 (6 bases). CDR1 is SQVTM and CDR2 is ANQGSEA in the germline V gene. The ends were cut back, 5 bases at V and 8 bases at J, with 12 bases in the middle. The CDR3 spans 12 residues. As DNA, the CDR3 is TGCAGCGTTTATAGGGGGTCTGGGGAGCTGTTTTTT. This sequence encodes CSVYRGSGELFF.

The rearrangement joins TRBV5-1 to TRBJ2-7; TRBD2 matches at 14 bases. The CDR3 sequence is 16 residues long. CDR1 and CDR2 (germline): SGHRS, YFSETQ. V was pared by 3 bases and J by 3 bases, with 5 bases of the junction left unmatched. CDR3 sequence reads: CASSSGLAGALYEQYF. CDR3 coding DNA: TGCGCCAGCAGCTCGGGACTAGCGGGGGCCCTCTACGAGCAGTACTTC.

The gene calls are TRBV6-5 and TRBJ2-7; 10 bases match TRBD1. The trim removed 6 bases at V and 3 bases at J, leaving 8 bases unmatched. The length of the CDR3 is 15 residues. The germline gives CDR1 MNHEY, CDR2 SVGAGI. The CDR3 sequence: CASRRSGQGIYEQYF. CDR3 coding DNA: TGTGCCAGCAGACGATCGGGACAGGGGATCTACGAGCAGTACTTC.

J is TRBJ2-5 and V is TRBV3-1 (or the pseudogene TRBV3-2); possibly TRBD1 for D (6 bases). V lost 2 bases, J lost 2 bases, and 9 bases lay in between. Looked up from germline, CDR1 is LGHDT and CDR2 is YNNKEL (reference sequence). The CDR3 length is 14 residues. Here the CDR3 DNA reads TGTGCCAGCAGCCAAACAGGGAATCAAGAGACCCAGTACTTC. Its translation: CASSQTGNQETQYF.

In this sample, this clone turned up once. The chain couples TRBV5-5 to TRBJ2-2; weak D call: TRBD1 (6 bases). The CDR3 is made up of 16 amino acids. Trimming removed 3 bases at V and 0 bases at J, with 12 bases between. Germline lookup yields CDR1 SGHKS and CDR2 YYEKEE (reference sequence). The CDR3 loop is CASSWTELANTGELFF. The CDR3 nucleotides are TGTGCCAGCAGCTGGACAGAGCTCGCGAACACCGGGGAGCTGTTTTTT.

The V and J genes are TRBV5-5 and TRBJ1-4; 8 bases map to TRBD1. The CDR3 covers 17 residues. Per germline, CDR1 SGHKS and CDR2 YYEKEE (reference sequence). Unmatched junction bases numbered 5, after V lost 1 base and J lost 0 bases. DNA of the CDR3: TGTGCCAGCAGCTTGCGACAGGGGCTTTCAACTAATGAAAAACTGTTTTTT. It is translated as CASSLRQGLSTNEKLFF. Based on the CDR3 plus reference TRBV5-5 and TRBJ1-4, the full variable domain is DAGVTQSPTHLIKTRGQQVTLRCSPISGHKSVSWYQQVLGQGPQFIFQYYEKEERGRGNFPDRFSARQFPNYSSELNVNALLLGDSALYLCASSLRQGLSTNEKLFFGSGTQLSVL.

The rearrangement joins TRBV28 to TRBJ1-5; TRBD1 matches 7 bases. In germline, CDR1 is MDHEN, CDR2 SYDVKM. The V gene end was trimmed by 4 bases and the J gene end by 7 bases; junction bases not matched to a gene: 7. This CDR3 has 14 amino acids. The CDR3 region is CASSSRTGHQPQHF. CDR3 in DNA: TGTGCCAGCAGTTCCAGGACAGGCCACCAGCCCCAGCATTTT.

There are a few counts of this clone. The chain combines TRBV5-8 with TRBJ2-3, with D unclear. The CDR3 sequence is 12 residues long. Trimming cost V 1 base and J 4 bases, with 4 bases left between them. Germline V gene sequence: CDR1 SGHTS, CDR2 YDEGEE. The CDR3 here is CASSLFADTQYF. For the CDR3, the DNA is TGTGCCAGCAGCTTGTTCGCAGATACGCAGTATTTT.

This clone was detected a few times. The chain couples TRBV5-4 to TRBJ1-2; 7 bases agree with TRBD1. The CDR3 totals 16 residues. CDR1 is SGHNT, CDR2 YYREEE, per germline (reference sequence). The J segment lost 4 bases and the V segment lost 4 bases, leaving 13 bases of the junction unmatched. The CDR3 DNA reads TGTGCCAGCAGCCGAGGGACAGCGGGAGCGGGCTATGGCTACACCTTC. It encodes CASSRGTAGAGYGYTF.

The rearrangement links TRBV7-2 to TRBJ1-3; 7 nucleotides match TRBD1. Germline V gene sequence: CDR1 SGHTA, CDR2 FQGNSA. V gave up 5 bases and J gave up 0 bases; unmatched junction bases: 13. CDR3 length: 18 residues. CDR3 region: CASSRRTRQGGSGNTIYF. DNA for the CDR3: TGTGCCAGCAGCCGCAGAACGCGACAGGGCGGCTCTGGAAACACCATATATTTT.

The chain joins TRBV7-9 to TRBJ2-3; D call uncertain. V lost 3 bases to trimming and J lost 5 bases, with 9 bases between them. This CDR3 comprises 13 residues. Germline CDR1 and CDR2: SEHNR and FQNEAQ (reference sequence). The CDR3 nucleotides read TGTGCCAGCAGCTTTTCCTCGGGAGATACGCAGTATTTT. Its protein is CASSFSSGDTQYF.

The J gene is TRBJ2-1, the V gene TRBV12-3 or TRBV12-4; unclear D gene. Trimming took 6 bases from V and 7 from J, leaving 10 bases between them. The CDR3 spans 12 residues. The CDR3 here is CASRSSVNEQFF. The CDR3 DNA reads as TGTGCCAGCAGGTCTAGTGTTAATGAGCAGTTCTTC.

V is TRBV6-5 and J is TRBJ2-2; D not certain. Trimming took off 3 bases at V and 1 base at J, with 3 bases between the two ends. Germline V gene sequence: CDR1 MNHEY, CDR2 SVGAGI. This CDR3 comprises 13 residues. CDR3 bases: TGTGCCAGCAGTTATATGAACACCGGGGAGCTGTTTTTT. It specifies CASSYMNTGELFF.

This clone turned up a few times. This rearrangement joins TRBV5-8 to TRBJ1-1; TRBD1 is a possible D gene (5 bases). CDR1 and CDR2 (germline): SGHTS, YDEGEE. Trimming removed 0 bases from V and 1 base from J, with 7 bases in between. The CDR3 extends over 14 amino acids. CDR3 amino acids: CASSLGQKNTEAFF. The CDR3, as DNA: TGTGCCAGCAGCTTGGGACAGAAGAACACTGAAGCTTTCTTT.

The J gene is TRBJ1-6, the V gene TRBV15; 9 nucleotides line up with TRBD1. Germline-derived CDR1 and CDR2 are LNHNV and YYDKDF (reference sequence). Trimming at V came to 2 bases and at J to 7 bases, leaving 18 bases not matched to a gene. The CDR3 runs 20 residues. The CDR3 DNA sequence: TGTGCCACCAGCAGACATAGGACAGGGGATAGAAGTAAGGGGAATTCACCCCTCCACTTT. Translated, it gives CATSRHRTGDRSKGNSPLHF.

This sequence joins TRBV30 and TRBJ1-1; no clear D gene. The V end lost 3 bases, the J end lost 1 base, and 9 bases lay between the germline ends. The CDR3 spans 13 residues. Germline V gene lookup returns CDR1 GTSNPN and CDR2 SVGIG (reference sequence). The CDR3 nucleotides read TGTGCCTGGAGGGGTAGGAGGAACACTGAAGCTTTCTTT. Protein: CAWRGRRNTEAFF.

This clone showed up just a few times. The chain has TRBV4-2 and TRBJ1-1; TRBD1 matches 9 bases. Trimming took 4 bases from V and 4 from J; bases not matched to a gene: 7. Per the germline V gene, CDR1 is LGHNA and CDR2 is YNFKEQ. The CDR3 contains 15 residues. DNA of the CDR3: TGTGCCAGCAGCCGATGGACAGGGGCTGCCACTGAAGCTTTCTTT. Its protein is CASSRWTGAATEAFF.

The chain couples TRBV3-1 (or the pseudogene TRBV3-2) to TRBJ2-2, with D possibly TRBD2 on 5 matching bases. V was pared by 1 base and J by 0 bases, with 15 bases between. The germline CDR1 and CDR2 sequences are LGHDT and YNNKEL (reference sequence). The CDR3 extends over 18 amino acids. DNA for the CDR3: TGTGCCAGCAGCCAAGTGGAGAGCGGATTCGCGAACACCGGGGAGCTGTTTTTT. It translates to CASSQVESGFANTGELFF.

The chain carries TRBV7-9 and TRBJ1-3; tentative D call: TRBD1 (5 bases). V lost 4 bases, J lost 6 bases, and 19 bases lay in between. Germline CDR1 reads SEHNR; CDR2 reads FQNEAQ (reference sequence). The CDR3 loop spans 16 amino acids. The CDR3 spells CASSSEGRGKINTIYF. CDR3 DNA sequence: TGTGCCAGCAGCTCCGAGGGGAGGGGAAAAATAAACACCATATATTTT. Together with reference TRBV7-9 and TRBJ1-3, the CDR3 gives the full variable domain: DTGVSQNPRHKITKRGQNVTFRCDPISEHNRLYWYRQTLGQGPEFLTYFQNEAQLEKSRLLSDRFSAERPKGSFSTLEIQRTEQGDSAMYLCASSSEGRGKINTIYFGEGSWLTVV.

This chain joins TRBV6-5 and TRBJ1-2; the D gene is possibly TRBD1 (6 bases). CDR1 and CDR2 from the germline V gene are MNHEY and SVGAGI. This CDR3 contains 12 residues. Trimming removed 4 bases from V and 9 bases from J, with 12 bases in between. Written as DNA, the CDR3 is TGTGCCAGCAGTTTACAGGGTTTGCGCTACACCTTC. Translating it yields CASSLQGLRYTF.